The rows below give T cell receptor beta chains drawn from one sample of a study of OX40 agonist ivuxolimab in advanced cancers. Only in-frame clones appear in the TCRdb table, and some are missing; sequencing was by immunoSEQ multiplex PCR. The table lists about 92,000 clones, roughly 90% of them singletons. The specimen was CD4+ or CD8+ T cells sorted from blood, collected in a trial of the OX40 agonist ivuxolimab. The receptors were gathered from an adult with an advanced solid tumor such as melanoma, head and neck, liver or kidney cancer. CDR3s include the opening cysteine and the closing phenylalanine or tryptophan.

v_gene	j_gene	CDR3aa
TRBV5-1	TRBJ1-1	CASSLDPGRTEAFF
TRBV5-1	TRBJ2-5	CASSIGLAGAKETQYF
TRBV30	TRBJ2-1	CAWSLRDRFYNEQFF
TRBV7-2	TRBJ2-3	CASSRMSTDTQYF
TRBV9	TRBJ2-7	CASSATGTGGLYEQYF
TRBV18	TRBJ2-3	CASSRGATDTQYF
TRBV2	TRBJ2-1	CASSRYNEQFF
TRBV6-6	TRBJ2-1	CASSRGLVAPYNEQFF
TRBV28	TRBJ2-5	CASSSGPNRETQYF
TRBV7-7	TRBJ2-1	CASSLAPGGNYNEQFF
TRBV27	TRBJ2-5	CASSSGTSGRTQETQYF
TRBV5-1	TRBJ2-3	CASSLLTSASTDTQYF
TRBV4-3	TRBJ1-2	CASSRDRAEGGYTF
TRBV16	TRBJ2-2	CASSRTGANTGELFF
TRBV11-2	TRBJ2-1	CASRLAGGLGEQFF
TRBV6-1	TRBJ2-7	CASSEAHGDYYEQYF
TRBV28	TRBJ2-2	CASRTTSGRVGELFF
TRBV2	TRBJ2-7	CASSEWDTLYEQYF
TRBV7-9	TRBJ2-3	CASSPRGRSQITDTQYF
TRBV9	TRBJ2-2	CASSLTQITGELFF
TRBV6-5	TRBJ2-2	CASSGTGVNTGELFF
TRBV28	TRBJ1-5	CASSSGPGEPQHF
TRBV28	TRBJ1-5	CASSLVKGASNQPQHF
TRBV19	TRBJ1-1	CASSTGRGRNTEAFF
TRBV18	TRBJ2-1	CASSPDRTGLNNEQFF
TRBV4-1	TRBJ2-7	CASSQGRTVGLAGGSSSYEQYF
TRBV28	TRBJ2-3	CASRLLKTGPFVQYF
TRBV9	TRBJ2-5	CASSVAPGGRSGMGEETQYF
TRBV7-2	TRBJ2-3	CASSLRGLAGGTDTQYF
TRBV28	TRBJ2-7	CASSQGGENYEQYF
TRBV4-3	TRBJ1-4	CASSQDLEINEKLFF
TRBV4-2	TRBJ2-7	CASSRQSVQNGGEYEQYF
TRBV28	TRBJ1-5	CASSLGHGNQPQHF
TRBV2	TRBJ2-3	CASRRQGWGYTDTQYF
TRBV7-6	TRBJ2-3	CASSSLTSLDTQYF
TRBV7-3	TRBJ2-2	CASSPDRDSAGELFF
TRBV7-2	TRBJ2-1	CASSKEASGLDNEQFF
TRBV7-8	TRBJ1-6	CASRLGTGGSSPLHF
TRBV7-2	TRBJ2-2	CASSGFGLTGELFF
TRBV27	TRBJ1-2	CASSLSRTGNYGYTF
TRBV13	TRBJ2-3	CASSLSDRETGGSRTDTQYF
TRBV18	TRBJ2-3	CASSPTGGSSTDTQYF
TRBV10-3	TRBJ2-7	CAISGGGPSGRYEQYF
TRBV28	TRBJ1-2	CASNLGGSYGYTF
TRBV6-1	TRBJ2-7	CASSLVGTVYEQYF
TRBV19	TRBJ1-1	CASKRAPMNTEAFF
TRBV6-6	TRBJ2-5	CASSYPGQETQYF
TRBV6-4	TRBJ1-4	CASSDDREGEKLFF
TRBV19	TRBJ2-7	CASSRGLAGGSAYEQYF
TRBV14	TRBJ2-3	CASSQDWSSPQYF
TRBV4-1	TRBJ2-3	CASSQGQPSTDTQYF
TRBV7-9	TRBJ2-3	CASTLTSGAFDTQYF
TRBV11-2	TRBJ2-1	CASSALTGAYNEQFF
TRBV6-5	TRBJ2-7	CASSSGHLVTYEQYF